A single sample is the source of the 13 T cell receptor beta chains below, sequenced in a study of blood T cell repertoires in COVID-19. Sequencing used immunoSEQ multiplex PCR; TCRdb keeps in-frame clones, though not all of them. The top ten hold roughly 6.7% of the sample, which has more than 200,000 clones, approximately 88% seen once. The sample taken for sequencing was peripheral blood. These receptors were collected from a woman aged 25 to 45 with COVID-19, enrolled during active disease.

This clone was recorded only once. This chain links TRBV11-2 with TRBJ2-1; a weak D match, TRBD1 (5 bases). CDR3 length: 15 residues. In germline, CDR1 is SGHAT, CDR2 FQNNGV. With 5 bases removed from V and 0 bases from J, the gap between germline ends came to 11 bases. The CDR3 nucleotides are TGTGCCAGCAGCCCTCGGACAAACTCCTACAATGAGCAGTTCTTC. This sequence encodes CASSPRTNSYNEQFF.

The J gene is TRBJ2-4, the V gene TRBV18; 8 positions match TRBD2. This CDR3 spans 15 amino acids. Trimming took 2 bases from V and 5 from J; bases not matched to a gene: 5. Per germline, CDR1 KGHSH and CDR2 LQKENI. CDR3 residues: CASSPLAGSQNIQYF. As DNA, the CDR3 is TGTGCCAGCTCACCATTAGCGGGGAGCCAAAACATTCAGTACTTC.

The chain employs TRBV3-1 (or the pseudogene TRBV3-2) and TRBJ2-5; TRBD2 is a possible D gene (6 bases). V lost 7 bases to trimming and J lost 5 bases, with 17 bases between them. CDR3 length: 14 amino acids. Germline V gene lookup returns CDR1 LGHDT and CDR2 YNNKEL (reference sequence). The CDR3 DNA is TGTGCCAGCAACCCGGGGGTGGACACGGAGACCCAGTACTTC. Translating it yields CASNPGVDTETQYF.

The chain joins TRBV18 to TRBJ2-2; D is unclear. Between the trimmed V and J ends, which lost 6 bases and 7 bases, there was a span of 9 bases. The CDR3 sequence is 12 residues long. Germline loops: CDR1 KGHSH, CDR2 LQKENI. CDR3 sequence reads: CASSPTNGELFF. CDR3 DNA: TGTGCCAGCTCTCCTACCAACGGGGAGCTGTTTTTT.

CDR3 region: CASSRYNEQFF. The CDR3 DNA reads TGTGCCAGCAGTCGCTACAATGAGCAGTTCTTC. The chain carries TRBV27 and TRBJ2-1; D not certain. V was cut by 5 bases and J by 3 bases, with 2 bases left in between. Germline CDR1 is MNHEY and CDR2 is SMNVEV (reference sequence). The CDR3 sequence is 11 residues long.

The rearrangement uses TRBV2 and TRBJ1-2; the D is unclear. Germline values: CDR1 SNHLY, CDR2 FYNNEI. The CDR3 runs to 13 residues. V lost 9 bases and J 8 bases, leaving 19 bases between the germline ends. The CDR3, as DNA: TGTGCCAGAACCAGACGGCCGGCGGAAGGCTACACCTTC. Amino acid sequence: CARTRRPAEGYTF.

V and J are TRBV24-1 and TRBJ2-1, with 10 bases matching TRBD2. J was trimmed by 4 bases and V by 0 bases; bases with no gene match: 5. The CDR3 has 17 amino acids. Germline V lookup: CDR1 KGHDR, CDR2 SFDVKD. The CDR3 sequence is CATSDLQKAGGYNEQFF. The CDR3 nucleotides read TGTGCCACCAGTGATTTGCAAAAAGCGGGGGGGTACAATGAGCAGTTCTTC.

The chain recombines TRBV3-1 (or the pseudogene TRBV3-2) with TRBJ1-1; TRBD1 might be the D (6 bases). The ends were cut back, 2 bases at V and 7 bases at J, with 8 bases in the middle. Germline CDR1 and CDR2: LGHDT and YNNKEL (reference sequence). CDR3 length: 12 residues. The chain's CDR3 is CASSQTGYEAFF. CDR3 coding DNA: TGTGCCAGCAGCCAAACAGGGTATGAAGCTTTCTTT.

CDR3 DNA: TGTGCCAGCAGTCGAGGTAGGGGCTACGAGCAGTACGTC. It is translated as CASSRGRGYEQYV. The chain employs TRBV6-2 or TRBV6-3 and TRBJ2-7; D may be TRBD1 (5 bases). Germline CDR1 MNHEY, CDR2 SVGEGT. V dropped 5 bases and J dropped 3 bases, with 11 bases sitting between them. This CDR3 contains 13 residues.

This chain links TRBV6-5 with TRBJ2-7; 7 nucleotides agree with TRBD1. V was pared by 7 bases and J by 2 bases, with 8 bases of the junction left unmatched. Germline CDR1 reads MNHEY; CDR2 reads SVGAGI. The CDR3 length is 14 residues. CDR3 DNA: TGTGCCAGCACCCCGGGACAGATCCCCTACGAGCAGTACTTC. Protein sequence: CASTPGQIPYEQYF.

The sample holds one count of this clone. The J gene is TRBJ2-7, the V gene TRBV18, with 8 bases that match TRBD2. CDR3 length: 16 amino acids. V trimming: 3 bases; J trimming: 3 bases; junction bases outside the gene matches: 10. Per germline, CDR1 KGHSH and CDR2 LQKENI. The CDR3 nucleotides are TGTGCCAGCTCACCGGAAGCGGCGGGGGGAAGCTACGAGCAGTACTTC. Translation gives CASSPEAAGGSYEQYF.

CDR3 region: CASSLSGGRETQYF. For the CDR3, the DNA is TGTGCCAGCAGTTTATCAGGGGGCAGGGAGACCCAGTACTTC. The chain uses TRBV27 and TRBJ2-5; 7 bases map to TRBD1. Germline loops: CDR1 MNHEY, CDR2 SMNVEV (reference sequence). There are 14 residues in the CDR3. Losses at the gene ends were 0 bases for V and 5 bases for J; bases not matched to a gene: 3.

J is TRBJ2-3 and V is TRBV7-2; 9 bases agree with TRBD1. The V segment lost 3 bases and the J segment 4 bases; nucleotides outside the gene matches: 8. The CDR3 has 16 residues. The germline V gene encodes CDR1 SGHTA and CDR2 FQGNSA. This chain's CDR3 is CASSLIDRGYADTQYF. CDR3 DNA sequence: TGTGCCAGCAGCTTGATTGACAGGGGGTACGCAGATACGCAGTATTTT.